These 10 T cell receptor beta chains originate from one sample sequenced in a study of blood T cell repertoires in COVID-19. The repertoire was sequenced with immunoSEQ multiplex PCR; TCRdb's copy has only in-frame clones and lacks some. Of about 150,000 clones listed, just under 85% are singletons. Sequenced input: PBMCs or T cells enriched from blood (not recorded which). These receptor sequences come from a man aged 50 or older who had recovered from COVID-19.

This chain uses TRBV6-2 or TRBV6-3 with TRBJ1-4; no clear D gene. The CDR3 consists of 17 residues. Germline-derived CDR1 and CDR2 are MNHEY and SVGEGT. Trimming stripped 0 bases from V and 2 bases from J, with 13 bases between. Here the CDR3 DNA reads TGTGCCAGCAGTTACTCGAAGAGAAGATGGACTAATGAAAAACTGTTTTTT. As protein: CASSYSKRRWTNEKLFF.

The V and J genes are TRBV6-4 and TRBJ1-1; D uncertain. Germline CDR1 reads MRHNA; CDR2 reads SNTAGT. V gave up 8 bases and J gave up 8 bases, with 18 bases separating them. CDR3 length: 13 residues. The DNA of the CDR3 is TGTGCCAGCTCCGCGGGGTTTGGTTCCGAAGCTTTCTTT. Its translation: CASSAGFGSEAFF.

V is TRBV6-2 or TRBV6-3 and J is TRBJ1-2; no clear D. CDR3 size: 13 residues. Germline CDR1 is MNHEY and CDR2 is SVGEGT. Trimming cost V 6 bases and J 4 bases, with 12 bases left between them. The DNA for the CDR3 is TGTGCCAGCAGCCTTGACGGCGGCTATGGCTACACCTTC. Translated: CASSLDGGYGYTF.

Worth noting for this clone: A clone one base away is much larger, so this may be a read error. The rearrangement links TRBV5-4 to TRBJ2-2, with D unclear. The length of the CDR3 is 12 residues. V lost 2 bases to trimming and J lost 6 bases, with 5 bases between them. Germline loops: CDR1 SGHNT, CDR2 YYREEE (reference sequence). The CDR3 DNA reads as TGTGCCAGCAGCTTTGAGGCCGGGGAGCTGTTTTTT. This translates into CASSFEAGELFF.

On this clone: An end of the junction differs from the germline gene, which may be a read error. The V and J genes are TRBV19 and TRBJ1-2, with a tentative D call TRBD1 (6 bases). The V gene's germline CDR1 is LNHDA and CDR2 SQIVND (reference sequence). The CDR3 loop spans 13 amino acids. The CDR3 protein is CASSISLIADSRF. In DNA form, the CDR3 reads TGTGCCAGTAGTATCAGTCTCATCGCGGACAGCCGCTTC.

The CDR3 nucleotides read TGTGCCAGCAGCTTCGGGACAGCGAAGGAGACCCAGTACTTC. Protein product: CASSFGTAKETQYF. V is TRBV7-8 and J is TRBJ2-5; 7 bases fit TRBD1. The CDR3 sequence is 14 residues long. V lost 3 bases to trimming and J lost 5 bases; unmatched junction nucleotides: 6. Per germline, CDR1 SGHVS and CDR2 FQNEAQ.

In its sample, this clone was seen once. The CDR3 spells CASSLKTAGGEQFF. Written as DNA, the CDR3 is TGTGCCAGCAGCTTGAAGACCGCGGGAGGTGAGCAGTTCTTC. V usage is TRBV5-4 and J usage is TRBJ2-1; 8 bases fit TRBD2. V was pared by 1 base and J by 9 bases, with 6 bases of the junction left unmatched. This CDR3 is 14 amino acids long. Germline V gene data show CDR1 as SGHNT and CDR2 as YYREEE (reference sequence).

The J gene is TRBJ1-6, the V gene TRBV7-4; D possibly corresponds to TRBD1 (5 bases). CDR3 size: 17 residues. Trimming pared 1 base from V and 2 bases from J, leaving 12 bases between. Germline CDR1 SGHVT, CDR2 SQSDAQ. CDR3 nucleotides: TGTGCCAGCAGCTTAGGACAGTTACTCCCCTATAATTCACCCCTCCACTTT. Its translation: CASSLGQLLPYNSPLHF.

The rearrangement joins TRBV5-1 to TRBJ1-2; D not certain. With 4 bases removed from V and 8 bases from J, the gap between germline ends came to 12 bases. CDR3 size: 12 residues. From germline, CDR1 is SGHRS and CDR2 YFSETQ. This chain's CDR3 is CASSPEALGYTF. The DNA of the CDR3 is TGCGCCAGCAGCCCGGAAGCGTTAGGCTACACCTTC. The complete variable domain, with remaining parts taken from reference TRBV5-1 and TRBJ1-2, reads KAGVTQTPRYLIKTRGQQVTLSCSPISGHRSVSWYQQTPGQGLQFLFEYFSETQRNKGNFPGRFSGRQFSNSRSEMNVSTLELGDSALYLCASSPEALGYTFGSGTRLTVV.

This clone occurred a few times. The chain is built from TRBV7-9 and TRBJ1-5; 7 bases fit TRBD1. The germline V gene encodes CDR1 SEHNR and CDR2 FQNEAQ (reference sequence). The CDR3 totals 14 residues. Losses at the gene ends were 5 bases for V and 1 base for J; bases not matched to a gene: 2. CDR3 nucleotides: TGTGCCAGCAGCCAAGGGGGCAGCAATCAGCCCCAGCATTTT. Its protein product is CASSQGGSNQPQHF. The whole variable domain, remainder taken from reference TRBV7-9 and TRBJ1-5, is DTGVSQNPRHKITKRGQNVTFRCDPISEHNRLYWYRQTLGQGPEFLTYFQNEAQLEKSRLLSDRFSAERPKGSFSTLEIQRTEQGDSAMYLCASSQGGSNQPQHFGDGTRLSIL.